This T cell receptor beta chain came from a study of blood T cell repertoires in COVID-19. In the study overall: Both acute and convalescent COVID-19 samples were obtained from the United States, Italy and Spain. The cDNA or gDNA used as material had been derived from T cells, B-cell-depleted T cells, or PBMCs.

The CDR3 is 14 amino acids. V dropped 6 bases and J dropped 7 bases, with 16 bases sitting between them. The germline V gene encodes CDR1 LNHDA and CDR2 SQIVND (reference sequence). In the study's own analysis: How many nucleated cells were present was estimated from reference gene primer amplification. Method: immunoSEQ multiplex PCR; TCRdb's copy keeps in-frame clones and lacks some. That table gives V, J and clone size, and the DNA gave D and trimming. Among around 130,000 clones listed, around 78% were seen once. The origin of this receptor is a human donor in a cohort sampled during active COVID-19. The rearrangement links TRBV19 to TRBJ1-5; D might be TRBD1 (6 bases). The sequencing input was peripheral blood. Written as DNA, the CDR3 is TGTGCCAGTAGACCAGGACAGTTCGGGCAGCCCCAGCATTTT. Translation gives CASRPGQFGQPQHF.